Following are 29 T cell receptor beta chains from one sample sequenced in a study of spatial heterogeneity in lung cancer. TCRdb called the 5' RACE reads again in MiXCR, with one record for every CDR3 protein. The sample lists under 20,000 distinct CDR3 sequences, 7% to 10% occurring once. Time point specified: blood at routine non-recurrence follow-up after resection. Specimen: PBMCs, collected at follow-up. Receptors originate from a male donor with early-stage non-small cell lung cancer.

This clonotype appeared a few times. The J gene is TRBJ2-1, the V gene TRBV2; 9 bases align to TRBD1. Germline trimming cut 6 bases from V and 6 bases from J; bases unmatched to any gene: 9. The CDR3 spans 15 residues. Germline-derived CDR1 and CDR2 are SNHLY and FYNNEI. CDR3 in DNA: TGTGCCAGCAGGATAGAGGGGACAGGGATCAATGAGCAGTTCTTC. The encoded protein is CASRIEGTGINEQFF.

CDR3 sequence: CASSPRTGVYNEQFF. CDR3 DNA sequence: TGTGCCAGCAGTCCTCGGACAGGAGTTTACAATGAGCAGTTCTTC. The chain is built from TRBV12-3 or TRBV12-4 and TRBJ2-1, with 7 bases identical to TRBD1. After removal of 5 bases from V and 4 bases from J, the junction contained 8 bases not matched to a gene. The CDR3 spans 15 residues.

In this sample, this clonotype turned up a few times. This rearrangement joins TRBV11-2 to TRBJ2-3; D uncertain. This CDR3 comprises 11 residues. Trimming took 5 bases from V and 3 from J, leaving 3 bases between them. CDR1 and CDR2 (germline): SGHAT, FQNNGV. CDR3 in amino acids: CASSKTDTQYF. For the CDR3, the DNA is TGTGCCAGCAGCAAAACAGATACGCAGTATTTT.

Ten or more counts support this clonotype. The chain joins TRBV5-8 to TRBJ2-7; 7 nucleotides agree with TRBD1. CDR1 is SGHTS and CDR2 is YDEGEE in the germline V gene. V dropped 2 bases and J dropped 2; count of bases not matched to a gene: 7. This CDR3 is built from 15 residues. CDR3 in amino acids: CASSLAGTATYEQYF. The CDR3 coding sequence is TGTGCCAGCAGCTTAGCCGGGACAGCCACCTACGAGCAGTACTTC.

This clonotype qualifies as medium-sized. The CDR3 DNA sequence: TGCGCCAGCAGCCAAGCCCGGGGGCTCCGGGGACTAGCGGGAGAGGACACCGGGGAGCTGTTTTTT. Translation: CASSQARGLRGLAGEDTGELFF. The chain links TRBV4-1 to TRBJ2-2, with TRBD2 identical over 14 bases. Germline V gene sequence: CDR1 MGHRA, CDR2 YSYEKL. V lost 1 base, J lost 3 bases, and 16 bases stayed unmatched. The CDR3 consists of 22 residues.

This clonotype was observed many times. This chain connects TRBV7-2 to TRBJ2-1, with 13 bases lining up with TRBD2. CDR3 size: 17 residues. The V gene's germline CDR1 is SGHTA and CDR2 FQGNSA. After removal of 5 bases from V and 0 bases from J, the junction contained 4 bases not matched to a gene. CDR3 loop: CASSETSGGTSYNEQFF. In DNA, the CDR3 is TGTGCCAGCAGCGAGACTAGCGGGGGGACCTCCTACAATGAGCAGTTCTTC.

This clonotype was counted at least ten times. The V and J genes are TRBV12-3 or TRBV12-4 and TRBJ2-3; possibly TRBD1 or TRBD2 for D (6 bases each). This CDR3 has 13 residues. Trimming took 6 bases from V and 12 from J, leaving 19 bases between them. The CDR3 region has the DNA TGTGCCAGCAGACCTTTGGGGGGCCCGGGCCAGTATTTT. Translation: CASRPLGGPGQYF.

This clonotype was counted between two and nine times. The CDR3 region has the DNA TGCGCCAGCAGCTTAGACAGAGTTAGATCCTATTTT. Amino acid sequence: CASSLDRVRSYF. The chain has TRBV5-1 and TRBJ2-3; weak D call: TRBD1 (5 bases). The CDR3 has 12 amino acids. V lost 2 bases, J lost 15 bases, and 16 bases lay in between. Germline assignment: CDR1 SGHRS and CDR2 YFSETQ. Full variable domain (remainder filled in from reference TRBV5-1 and TRBJ2-3): KAGVTQTPRYLIKTRGQQVTLSCSPISGHRSVSWYQQTPGQGLQFLFEYFSETQRNKGNFPGRFSGRQFSNSRSEMNVSTLELGDSALYLCASSLDRVRSYFGPGTRLTVL.

This clonotype came up many times. The rearrangement uses TRBV7-2 and TRBJ2-3; D might be TRBD1 or TRBD2, each matching 5 bases. Germline V CDR1 and CDR2: SGHTA, FQGNSA. CDR3 length: 13 amino acids. The V end lost 5 bases, the J end lost 5 bases, and 11 bases lay between the germline ends. CDR3 in amino acids: CASSPIGGDTQYF. The CDR3, as DNA: TGTGCCAGCAGCCCAATTGGGGGAGATACGCAGTATTTT.

With regard to this clonotype: A much bigger clone sits one base away, suggesting this may be a read error. The genes are TRBV18 and TRBJ2-4, with TRBD2 matching over 7 bases. CDR1 is KGHSH, CDR2 LQKENI, per germline. The CDR3 consists of 15 residues. This chain's CDR3 is CVSKERGRTSGVQYF. The CDR3 DNA reads as TGTGTCAGCAAAGAACGTGGGCGGACGAGCGGGGTTCAGTACTTC.

This clonotype was seen many times. V gene TRBV12-3 or TRBV12-4 combines with J gene TRBJ2-3; TRBD1 agrees at 11 bases. The length of the CDR3 is 15 residues. V shed 6 bases, J shed 4 bases, and the junction held 6 bases outside the gene matches. The CDR3 nucleotides read TGTGCCAGCAGGAGGACAGGGGGCGGGGCAGATACGCAGTATTTT. It yields the protein CASRRTGGGADTQYF.

This chain links TRBV9 with TRBJ2-7; 8 nucleotides line up with TRBD2. CDR1 is SGDLS, CDR2 YYNGEE, per germline. V trimming: 3 bases; J trimming: 4 bases; junction bases outside the gene matches: 6. The CDR3 sequence is 14 residues long. Here the CDR3 reads CASSAGTRGYEQYF. The CDR3 DNA reads as TGTGCCAGCAGCGCCGGGACTAGAGGTTACGAGCAGTACTTC.

This clonotype has at least ten counts. The J gene is TRBJ2-2, the V gene TRBV24-1; 7 bases agree with TRBD2. The ends lost 7 bases at V and 3 bases at J; junction bases unmatched: 10. The CDR3 is 16 residues long. Germline loops: CDR1 KGHDR, CDR2 SFDVKD. The CDR3 sequence is CATSPRGERDTGELFF. The DNA for the CDR3 is TGTGCCACCAGCCCACGGGGGGAGCGCGACACCGGGGAGCTGTTTTTT.

As for this clonotype: A single base separates this from a much larger clone, so it may be a read error. The rearrangement links TRBV7-2 to TRBJ2-7, with D uncertain. Germline V gene lookup returns CDR1 SGHTA and CDR2 FQGNSA. The CDR3 is 14 amino acids. V was shortened by 5 bases and J by 9 bases, with 20 bases between the two germline ends. DNA for the CDR3: TGTGCCAGCAGCCCCTTCTATCCGGTCCACGTGCAGTACTTC. Encoded protein: CASSPFYPVHVQYF. The variable domain in full, with the rest retrieved from reference TRBV7-2 and TRBJ2-7, is GAGVSQSPSNKVTEKGKDVELRCDPISGHTALYWYRQSLGQGLEFLIYFQGNSAPDKSGLPSDRFSAERTGGSVSTLTIQRTQQEDSAVYLCASSPFYPVHVQYFGPGTRLTVT.

This clonotype was counted at least ten times. The chain employs TRBV11-2 and TRBJ2-3; D remains ambiguous. Trimming stripped 2 bases from V and 3 bases from J, with 18 bases between. This CDR3 is 17 amino acids long. Germline CDR1 is SGHAT and CDR2 is FQNNGV. This CDR3 reads CASSLLRAAIATDTQYF. The CDR3 DNA sequence: TGTGCCAGCAGCTTACTACGGGCAGCAATTGCGACAGATACGCAGTATTTT. Variable domain in full (rest from reference TRBV11-2 and TRBJ2-3): EAGVAQSPRYKIIEKRQSVAFWCNPISGHATLYWYQQILGQGPKLLIQFQNNGVVDDSQLPKDRFSAERLKGVDSTLKIQPAKLEDSAVYLCASSLLRAAIATDTQYFGPGTRLTVL.

This clonotype was seen a few times. CDR3 nucleotide sequence: TGTGCCAGCAGTTCGGGGGGGGCCGGCGAGCAGTACTTC. Protein sequence: CASSSGGAGEQYF. The chain has TRBV28 and TRBJ2-7, with 8 nucleotides matching TRBD2. The germline gives CDR1 MDHEN, CDR2 SYDVKM. Germline trimming cut 4 bases from V and 6 bases from J; bases unmatched to any gene: 5. CDR3 length: 13 residues.

The V call is TRBV29-1, the J call TRBJ2-7; 7 positions agree with TRBD1. The CDR3 sequence is 14 residues long. Germline lookup yields CDR1 SQVTM and CDR2 ANQGSEA. V gave up 6 bases and J gave up 0 bases; unmatched junction bases: 8. The CDR3 region is CSVDTGESSYEQYF. The DNA for the CDR3 is TGCAGCGTGGATACAGGGGAAAGCTCCTACGAGCAGTACTTC.

This clonotype was detected ten times or more. The chain combines TRBV7-8 with TRBJ1-2, with D perhaps TRBD1 (5 bases). CDR3 length: 12 amino acids. V lost 5 bases, J lost 2 bases, and 6 bases lay in between. CDR1 and CDR2 from the germline V gene are SGHVS and FQNEAQ. The CDR3 nucleotides read TGTGCCAGCAGCGGGGGAAACTATGGCTACACCTTC. Translating it yields CASSGGNYGYTF.

As to this clonotype: A much larger clone lies one base from this, so it may be a read error. This chain uses TRBV29-1 with TRBJ1-2, with D possibly TRBD1 on 5 matching bases. This CDR3 has 12 amino acids. V was trimmed by 4 bases and J by 3 bases, leaving 9 bases between them. Germline V gives CDR1 SQVTM, CDR2 ANQGSEA. CDR3 in DNA: TGCAGCGTTGGGGGGGTTGACTATGGCTACACCTTC. Translating gives CSVGGVDYGYTF. Looking up the rest from reference TRBV29-1 and TRBJ1-2 gives the full variable domain: SAVISQKPSRDICQRGTSLTIQCQVDSQVTMMFWYRQQPGQSLTLIATANQGSEATYESGFVIDKFPISRPNLTFSTLTVSNMSPEDSSIYLCSVGGVDYGYTFGSGTRLTVV.

This clonotype was counted only a few times. The genes are TRBV3-1 and TRBJ1-6, with 10 positions matching TRBD1. Germline CDR1 LGHDT, CDR2 YNNKEL (reference sequence). The CDR3 sequence is 15 residues long. Trimming removed 4 bases from V and 10 bases from J; junction bases left unmatched: 7. CDR3 in amino acids: CASSRGQGVYSPLHF. CDR3 DNA: TGTGCCAGCAGCCGCGGACAGGGGGTTTACTCACCCCTCCACTTT.

Ten or more counts support this clonotype. This chain uses TRBV10-3 with TRBJ2-3; D call uncertain. V was trimmed by 6 bases and J by 5 bases, leaving 18 bases between them. The CDR3 is 15 residues long. Germline V gene sequence: CDR1 ENHRY, CDR2 SYGVKD. CDR3 residues: CAIRGPASAGDTQYF. The CDR3, as DNA: TGTGCCATCAGGGGCCCGGCGAGCGCTGGAGATACGCAGTATTTT.

Many counts were recorded for this clonotype. The V and J genes are TRBV24-1 and TRBJ2-3; the match to TRBD2 covers 9 bases. The CDR3 spans 17 residues. Germline assignment: CDR1 KGHDR and CDR2 SFDVKD. V shed 1 base, J shed 7 bases, and the junction held 11 bases outside the gene matches. CDR3 protein: CATSDFIGSGGLNTQYF. The CDR3 bases are TGTGCCACCAGTGATTTCATCGGTAGCGGGGGCCTTAATACGCAGTATTTT.

This clonotype was seen at least ten times. The chain couples TRBV27 to TRBJ2-7; D remains unclear. V lost 4 bases, J lost 4 bases, and 11 bases lay in between. CDR1 and CDR2 from the germline V gene are MNHEY and SMNVEV (reference sequence). The CDR3 contains 13 residues. The CDR3 nucleotides read TGTGCCAGCAGTTGGAATTTTAATTACGAGCAGTACTTC. Translating gives CASSWNFNYEQYF.

This clonotype showed up just a few times. The chain employs TRBV20-1 and TRBJ2-1; D remains ambiguous. Looked up from germline, CDR1 is DFQATT and CDR2 is SNEGSKA (reference sequence). With 0 bases removed from V and 5 bases from J, the gap between germline ends came to 11 bases. This CDR3 spans 14 amino acids. CDR3 amino acids: CSARDSSRDNEQFF. CDR3 nucleotides: TGCAGTGCTAGAGACTCGTCTCGGGACAATGAGCAGTTCTTC.

The chain has TRBV30 and TRBJ2-6, with D hard to call. This CDR3 comprises 13 residues. In germline, CDR1 is GTSNPN, CDR2 SVGIG (reference sequence). Deletions cut 6 bases from V and 4 bases from J, with 10 bases between. As DNA, the CDR3 is TGTGCCTGCTCCGGGCCCGGGGCCAACGTCCTGACTTTC. Amino acids: CACSGPGANVLTF.

V usage is TRBV23-1 and J usage is TRBJ2-1; either TRBD1 or TRBD2 may fit D (5 bases each). TRBV23-1 is identified as an open reading frame with a role that is uncertain. The CDR3 is made up of 15 amino acids. The V end lost 0 bases, the J end lost 9 bases, and 15 bases lay between the germline ends. The CDR3 reads CASSQSLMGVGEQFF. The CDR3 DNA is TGCGCCAGCAGTCAATCACTCATGGGGGTTGGTGAGCAGTTCTTC.

This clonotype appeared a few times. The V call is TRBV20-1, the J call TRBJ1-3, with TRBD1 matching 10 bases. This CDR3 is built from 14 residues. Losses at the gene ends were 7 bases for V and 4 bases for J; bases not matched to a gene: 7. Germline V gives CDR1 DFQATT, CDR2 SNEGSKA (reference sequence). The CDR3 DNA reads as TGCAGTGTCGCCCCGACAGGGGGCGGAAACACCATATATTTT. Protein product: CSVAPTGGGNTIYF.

This clonotype was counted many times. The J gene is TRBJ2-1, the V gene TRBV29-1; D is possibly TRBD1 or TRBD2 (5 bases each). V was cut by 7 bases and J by 2 bases, with 12 bases left in between. Germline CDR1 is SQVTM and CDR2 is ANQGSEA. The length of the CDR3 is 13 residues. The CDR3: CSAAVGAYNEQFF. Written as DNA, the CDR3 is TGCAGCGCCGCAGTGGGGGCCTACAATGAGCAGTTCTTC.

This clonotype showed up just a few times. This chain uses TRBV6-5 with TRBJ1-3, with a weak D call TRBD1 (5 bases). Looked up from germline, CDR1 is MNHEY and CDR2 is SVGAGI. The CDR3 totals 13 residues. V gave up 5 bases and J gave up 7 bases, with 12 bases separating them. CDR3 amino acids: CASSRPEGNTIYF. In nucleotides, the CDR3 is TGTGCCAGCAGTCGCCCGGAGGGGAACACCATATATTTT.